This T cell receptor beta chain was profiled in a study of T cells in Graves' hyperthyroidism and ophthalmopathy. Study results and limitations: A model of 13 V-J features distinguished ophthalmopathy from stable hyperthyroidism.

Trimming cost V 8 bases and J 7 bases; bases outside gene matches: 9. In germline, CDR1 is KGHSH, CDR2 LQKENI. The CDR3 contains 15 residues. This clonotype was found a few times. Its antigen is not identified. Amplified TCR beta CDR3 regions derived from RNA transcripts. The HTBI primer set was used in a first-round RT-PCR of the TCR CDR3. Using its own MiXCR run on the multiplex PCR reads, TCRdb lists one record per CDR3 protein. The table shows more than 450,000 distinct CDR3 sequences, with about 20% occurring only once. Source material: blood. The TCR was taken from a man aged 35 to 55 with Graves' ophthalmopathy. The chain couples TRBV18 to TRBJ1-6; 9 positions match TRBD1. CDR3 region: CASLTGTGPNSPLHF. The DNA of the CDR3 is TGTGCCAGCCTCACCGGGACAGGGCCAAATTCACCCCTCCACTTT.